Listed below are T cell receptor beta chains from one sample, sequenced in a study of cytomegalovirus exposure and HLA in healthy donors. Only in-frame clones appear in the TCRdb table, and some are missing; sequencing was by immunoSEQ multiplex PCR. The data contain about 280,000 clones, approximately 88% of them seen just once; the ten biggest clones take up around 0.92%. The sample comprised PBMCs. These receptor sequences come from a woman aged 18-29 years in good health and CMV-seronegative. Each CDR3 is given with its conserved first and last residue. The order of the fields is clone size, D gene, J gene, V gene, CDR3 protein, CDR3 DNA. A D gene is named only where the DNA matches it firmly. Rows give clone size only sometimes, using once, few, many, or a class for an expanded clone.

abundance: -
d_gene: -
j_gene: TRBJ1-2
v_gene: TRBV28
CDR3aa: CASSQGGANGGYTF
CDR3nt: TGTGCCAGCAGCCAGGGAGGCGCAAACGGGGGCTACACCTTC

abundance: -
d_gene: -
j_gene: TRBJ2-2
v_gene: TRBV5-1
CDR3aa: CASSLTLRTGGELFF
CDR3nt: TGCGCCAGCAGCTTGACTCTCCGCACGGGCGGGGAGCTGTTTTTT

abundance: few
d_gene: TRBD1
j_gene: TRBJ2-7
v_gene: TRBV2
CDR3aa: CASREPGQGTYEQYF
CDR3nt: TGTGCCAGCAGAGAGCCGGGACAGGGGACCTACGAGCAGTACTTC

abundance: -
d_gene: -
j_gene: TRBJ1-1
v_gene: TRBV19
CDR3aa: CASSIAGSKNTEAFF
CDR3nt: TGTGCCAGTAGTATTGCGGGCTCCAAGAACACTGAAGCTTTCTTT

abundance: -
d_gene: -
j_gene: TRBJ2-5
v_gene: TRBV9
CDR3aa: CASSVAQGGETQYF
CDR3nt: TGTGCTAGCAGCGTAGCGCAGGGAGGAGAGACCCAGTACTTC

abundance: -
d_gene: TRBD1
j_gene: TRBJ2-1
v_gene: TRBV5-6
CDR3aa: CATKDREGSYNEQFF
CDR3nt: TGTGCCACCAAGGACAGGGAAGGATCCTACAATGAGCAGTTCTTC

abundance: -
d_gene: TRBD1
j_gene: TRBJ2-7
v_gene: TRBV28
CDR3aa: CASRDRDYEQYF
CDR3nt: TGTGCCAGCAGGGACAGGGACTACGAGCAGTACTTC

abundance: -
d_gene: TRBD1
j_gene: TRBJ2-1
v_gene: TRBV27
CDR3aa: CASSFQGDKNEQFF
CDR3nt: TGTGCCAGCAGTTTCCAGGGGGATAAGAATGAGCAGTTCTTC

abundance: -
d_gene: TRBD2
j_gene: TRBJ2-1
v_gene: TRBV15
CDR3aa: CATSRVSGRGSNEQFF
CDR3nt: TGTGCCACCAGCAGAGTTAGCGGGAGAGGGTCCAATGAGCAGTTCTTC

abundance: -
d_gene: TRBD1
j_gene: TRBJ1-1
v_gene: TRBV6-5
CDR3aa: CASSLDRGTEAFF
CDR3nt: TGTGCCAGCAGCCTAGACAGGGGAACTGAAGCTTTCTTT

abundance: -
d_gene: TRBD2
j_gene: TRBJ2-1
v_gene: TRBV27
CDR3aa: CASSLFWLAGGNEQFF
CDR3nt: TGTGCCAGCAGTTTATTCTGGCTAGCGGGAGGCAATGAGCAGTTCTTC

abundance: -
d_gene: TRBD2
j_gene: TRBJ2-5
v_gene: TRBV15
CDR3aa: CATSHGLAGGQQETQYF
CDR3nt: TGTGCCACCAGTCACGGACTAGCGGGGGGACAACAAGAGACCCAGTACTTC

abundance: -
d_gene: -
j_gene: TRBJ2-5
v_gene: TRBV29-1
CDR3aa: CSVDLAGDQETQYF
CDR3nt: TGCAGCGTTGATTTGGCAGGGGACCAAGAGACCCAGTACTTC

abundance: -
d_gene: TRBD1
j_gene: TRBJ1-2
v_gene: TRBV28
CDR3aa: CASSPGQGRRRYYGYTF
CDR3nt: TGTGCCAGCAGTCCGGGACAGGGCCGGCGACGCTACTATGGCTACACCTTC

abundance: -
d_gene: TRBD1
j_gene: TRBJ2-7
v_gene: TRBV19
CDR3aa: CASSMTGTGVGEQYF
CDR3nt: TGTGCCAGTAGTATGACCGGGACAGGGGTGGGCGAGCAGTACTTC

abundance: -
d_gene: -
j_gene: TRBJ1-5
v_gene: TRBV18
CDR3aa: CASSTGTTISNQPQHF
CDR3nt: TGTGCCAGCTCAACCGGGACAACTATTAGCAATCAGCCCCAGCATTTT

abundance: -
d_gene: TRBD1
j_gene: TRBJ2-7
v_gene: TRBV7-7
CDR3aa: CASSLTVDRAYEQYF
CDR3nt: TGTGCCAGCAGCTTAACTGTTGACAGGGCCTACGAGCAGTACTTC

abundance: -
d_gene: -
j_gene: TRBJ2-5
v_gene: TRBV27
CDR3aa: CASSLAGLVETQYF
CDR3nt: TGTGCCAGCAGTTTAGCAGGGTTGGTAGAGACCCAGTACTTC

abundance: -
d_gene: TRBD2
j_gene: TRBJ2-3
v_gene: TRBV15
CDR3aa: CATSRDPSGGLVDTQYF
CDR3nt: TGTGCCACCAGCAGAGATCCCTCGGGGGGGCTGGTGGATACGCAGTATTTT

abundance: -
d_gene: TRBD1
j_gene: TRBJ2-7
v_gene: TRBV2
CDR3aa: CASMGRGLVEQYF
CDR3nt: TGTGCCAGCATGGGCAGGGGGCTGGTCGAGCAGTACTTC

abundance: few
d_gene: -
j_gene: TRBJ2-2
v_gene: TRBV28
CDR3aa: CASRLLPVTGELFF
CDR3nt: TGTGCCAGCCGCCTTTTGCCGGTCACCGGGGAGCTGTTTTTT

abundance: -
d_gene: -
j_gene: TRBJ2-5
v_gene: TRBV25-1
CDR3aa: CASTTKGGETQYF
CDR3nt: TGTGCCAGCACCACCAAAGGAGGGGAGACCCAGTACTTC

abundance: -
d_gene: -
j_gene: TRBJ2-5
v_gene: TRBV2
CDR3aa: CASRKSIGREAKETQYF
CDR3nt: TGTGCCAGCAGGAAATCTATTGGGCGGGAAGCGAAGGAGACCCAGTACTTC

abundance: -
d_gene: TRBD1
j_gene: TRBJ1-2
v_gene: TRBV28
CDR3aa: CATQGGQGYGYTF
CDR3nt: TGTGCAACGCAAGGGGGACAGGGGTATGGCTACACCTTC

abundance: few
d_gene: TRBD1
j_gene: TRBJ1-4
v_gene: TRBV4-1
CDR3aa: CASSRGTVTTNEKLFF
CDR3nt: TGCGCCAGCAGCCGCGGGACAGTAACAACTAATGAAAAACTGTTTTTT

abundance: -
d_gene: TRBD1
j_gene: TRBJ2-3
v_gene: TRBV25-1
CDR3aa: CASSEGQGASDTQYF
CDR3nt: TGTGCCAGCAGTGAAGGCCAGGGGGCCTCGGATACGCAGTATTTT

abundance: -
d_gene: TRBD2
j_gene: TRBJ2-5
v_gene: TRBV2
CDR3aa: CASSESGGETQYF
CDR3nt: TGTGCCAGCAGTGAATCGGGAGGGGAGACCCAGTACTTC

abundance: few
d_gene: -
j_gene: TRBJ1-2
v_gene: TRBV19
CDR3aa: CASSFPQNGYTF
CDR3nt: TGTGCCAGTAGTTTCCCACAGAATGGCTACACCTTC

abundance: -
d_gene: -
j_gene: TRBJ2-7
v_gene: TRBV5-1
CDR3aa: CASSSRDWNSYEQYF
CDR3nt: TGCGCCAGCAGCTCTCGGGACTGGAACTCCTACGAGCAGTACTTC

abundance: -
d_gene: -
j_gene: TRBJ2-4
v_gene: TRBV6-1
CDR3aa: CASSERDGVNIQYF
CDR3nt: TGTGCCAGCAGTGAGAGGGATGGGGTAAACATTCAGTACTTC

abundance: -
d_gene: -
j_gene: TRBJ1-1
v_gene: TRBV5-1
CDR3aa: CASSLLGIESTEAFF
CDR3nt: TGCGCCAGCAGCTTGCTAGGAATCGAGAGCACTGAAGCTTTCTTT

abundance: -
d_gene: -
j_gene: TRBJ2-2
v_gene: TRBV5-8
CDR3aa: CASSRRRGGPGELFF
CDR3nt: TGTGCCAGCAGCCGTCGCAGGGGCGGACCCGGGGAGCTGTTTTTT

abundance: -
d_gene: -
j_gene: TRBJ1-3
v_gene: TRBV6-6
CDR3aa: CASSYPPGGSGNTIYF
CDR3nt: TGTGCCAGCAGTTACCCGCCCGGGGGGTCTGGAAACACCATATATTTT

abundance: -
d_gene: TRBD2
j_gene: TRBJ2-2
v_gene: TRBV5-4
CDR3aa: CASSSGLATGELFF
CDR3nt: TGTGCCAGCAGCTCGGGACTAGCTACCGGGGAGCTGTTTTTT

abundance: once
d_gene: -
j_gene: TRBJ1-3
v_gene: TRBV28
CDR3aa: CASRTRVLTGNTIYF
CDR3nt: TGTGCCAGCAGGACGAGGGTCCTTACTGGAAACACCATATATTTT

abundance: -
d_gene: -
j_gene: TRBJ1-1
v_gene: TRBV4-3
CDR3aa: CASSQGMGSQNTEAFF
CDR3nt: TGCGCCAGCAGCCAAGGAATGGGCAGTCAGAACACTGAAGCTTTCTTT

abundance: -
d_gene: -
j_gene: TRBJ2-3
v_gene: TRBV21-1
CDR3aa: CASSKGLAGGPLGTDTQYF
CDR3nt: TGTGCCAGCAGCAAAGGACTAGCGGGAGGGCCCCTTGGAACAGATACGCAGTATTTT

abundance: -
d_gene: -
j_gene: TRBJ2-2
v_gene: TRBV5-6
CDR3aa: CASSATPGGSGELFF
CDR3nt: TGTGCCAGCAGCGCGACGCCCGGCGGTTCCGGGGAGCTGTTTTTT

abundance: -
d_gene: -
j_gene: TRBJ2-7
v_gene: TRBV15
CDR3aa: CATSRDSPYEQYF
CDR3nt: TGTGCCACCAGCAGAGATTCCCCGTACGAGCAGTACTTC

abundance: -
d_gene: TRBD1
j_gene: TRBJ2-7
v_gene: TRBV28
CDR3aa: CASSFVGQGAYEQYF
CDR3nt: TGTGCCAGCAGTTTTGTGGGACAGGGGGCTTACGAGCAGTACTTC

abundance: -
d_gene: TRBD1
j_gene: TRBJ1-1
v_gene: TRBV7-2
CDR3aa: CASSLRGRYDTEAFF
CDR3nt: TGTGCCAGCAGCTTGAGGGGGCGCTACGACACTGAAGCTTTCTTT

abundance: once
d_gene: -
j_gene: TRBJ2-1
v_gene: TRBV2
CDR3aa: CASPGVHEQFF
CDR3nt: TGTGCCAGCCCGGGGGTCCATGAGCAGTTCTTC

abundance: -
d_gene: -
j_gene: TRBJ2-1
v_gene: TRBV2
CDR3aa: CASSELPSNEQFF
CDR3nt: TGTGCCAGCAGTGAACTACCGTCCAATGAGCAGTTCTTC

abundance: -
d_gene: -
j_gene: TRBJ2-7
v_gene: TRBV4-3
CDR3aa: CASSQEIGRRLYEQYF
CDR3nt: TGCGCCAGCAGCCAAGAAATCGGCAGGCGATTATACGAGCAGTACTTC

abundance: -
d_gene: TRBD2
j_gene: TRBJ2-7
v_gene: TRBV15
CDR3aa: CATSRPRGLAGYEQYF
CDR3nt: TGTGCCACCAGCAGACCCCGCGGGCTAGCGGGGTACGAGCAGTACTTC

abundance: -
d_gene: TRBD2
j_gene: TRBJ2-1
v_gene: TRBV6-1
CDR3aa: CASSERGLVVNEQFF
CDR3nt: TGTGCCAGCAGTGAAAGGGGACTAGTCGTCAATGAGCAGTTCTTC

abundance: -
d_gene: TRBD2
j_gene: TRBJ2-7
v_gene: TRBV15
CDR3aa: CATSSVSHSGLAERTRYEQYF
CDR3nt: TGTGCCACCAGCAGCGTTTCACACTCTGGACTAGCGGAACGTACTCGATACGAGCAGTACTTC

abundance: once
d_gene: TRBD1
j_gene: TRBJ2-1
v_gene: TRBV10-3
CDR3aa: CAISSVQTGYNEQFF
CDR3nt: TGTGCCATCAGTTCCGTACAGACAGGGTACAATGAGCAGTTCTTC

abundance: -
d_gene: TRBD1
j_gene: TRBJ2-7
v_gene: TRBV4-1
CDR3aa: CASSQDTQGGEQYF
CDR3nt: TGCGCCAGCAGCCAAGACACACAGGGGGGTGAGCAGTACTTC

abundance: -
d_gene: -
j_gene: TRBJ1-5
v_gene: TRBV28
CDR3aa: CASGGVQPQHF
CDR3nt: TGTGCCAGCGGAGGGGTACAGCCCCAGCATTTT

abundance: -
d_gene: TRBD1
j_gene: TRBJ2-1
v_gene: TRBV28
CDR3aa: CASSDLGQGVLNEQFF
CDR3nt: TGTGCCAGCAGTGACTTAGGACAGGGGGTTCTCAATGAGCAGTTCTTC

abundance: -
d_gene: TRBD1
j_gene: TRBJ1-5
v_gene: TRBV4-1
CDR3aa: CASSQTGVEPQHF
CDR3nt: TGCGCCAGCAGCCAGACAGGGGTAGAGCCCCAGCATTTT

abundance: few
d_gene: TRBD1
j_gene: TRBJ2-2
v_gene: TRBV28
CDR3aa: CASSLRDRVTGELFF
CDR3nt: TGTGCCAGCAGTTTACGGGACAGGGTCACCGGGGAGCTGTTTTTT